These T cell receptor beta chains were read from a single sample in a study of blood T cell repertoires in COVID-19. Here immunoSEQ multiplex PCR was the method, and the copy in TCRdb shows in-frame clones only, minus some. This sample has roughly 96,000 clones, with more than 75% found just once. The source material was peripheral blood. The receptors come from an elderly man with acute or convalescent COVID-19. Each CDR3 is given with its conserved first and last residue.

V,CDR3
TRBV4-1,CASSHPQGAPYEQYF
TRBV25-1,CASWDRNSGGLHNEQFF
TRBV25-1,CASSASRDRETQYF
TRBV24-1,CATGTGGAYGYTF
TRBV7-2,CASSLMTGQKQTQYF
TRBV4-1,CASSQRDRDYGYTF
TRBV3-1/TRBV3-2,CASSPQDRTNYGYTF
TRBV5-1,CASSLVDRSYEQYF
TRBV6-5,CASSPYEKLFF
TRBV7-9,CASSLQGGNQPQHF
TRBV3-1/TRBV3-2,CASSRDTGTEAFF
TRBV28,CASSSSYNSPLHF
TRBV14,CASSQDQDYTDTQYF
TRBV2,CASSYWTGSNTEAFF
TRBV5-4,CASSLGAAVKYNEQFF
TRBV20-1,CSARRQNF
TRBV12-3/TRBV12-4,CASLNWGGTEAFF
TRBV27,CASSTPGLAGLDEQFF
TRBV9,CASSLAGSTDTQYF
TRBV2,CASRTLNTGELFF
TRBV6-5,CASSNSQGAYGYTF
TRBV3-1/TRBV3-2,CASSYPGADTQYF
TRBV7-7,CASSFTGGEGETQYF
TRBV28,CASSFLGGGAAKNIQYF
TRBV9,CASSLTGQAPNEQFF
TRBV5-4,CASSGRGGDGSGANVLTF
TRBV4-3,CASSQDPGMSYNEQFF
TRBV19,CASWARSNQPQHF
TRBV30,CAWSVQAYNSPLHF
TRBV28,CASRPGTDSTDTQYF
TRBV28,CASSLPGQGPSEQYF
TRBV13,CASSLAKGGANEKLFF
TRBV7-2,CASSSFGGGNGYTF
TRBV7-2,CASSVGTASTDTQYF
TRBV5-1,CASALSPGSDTQYF
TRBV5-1,CASSLAGTENTEAFF
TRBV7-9,CASSLYLGGGTQETQYF
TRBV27,CASSRARRAEANYGYTF
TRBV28,CASMGWGGTDTGELFF
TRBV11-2,CASSRRLDSEIYNEQFF
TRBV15,CATSSEGLPASPLHF
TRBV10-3,CAISRGGTYNEQFF
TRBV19,CASTTPLGGGSPLHF
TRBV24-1,CATSGAAGGYTDTQYF
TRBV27,CASSFSNSPLHF